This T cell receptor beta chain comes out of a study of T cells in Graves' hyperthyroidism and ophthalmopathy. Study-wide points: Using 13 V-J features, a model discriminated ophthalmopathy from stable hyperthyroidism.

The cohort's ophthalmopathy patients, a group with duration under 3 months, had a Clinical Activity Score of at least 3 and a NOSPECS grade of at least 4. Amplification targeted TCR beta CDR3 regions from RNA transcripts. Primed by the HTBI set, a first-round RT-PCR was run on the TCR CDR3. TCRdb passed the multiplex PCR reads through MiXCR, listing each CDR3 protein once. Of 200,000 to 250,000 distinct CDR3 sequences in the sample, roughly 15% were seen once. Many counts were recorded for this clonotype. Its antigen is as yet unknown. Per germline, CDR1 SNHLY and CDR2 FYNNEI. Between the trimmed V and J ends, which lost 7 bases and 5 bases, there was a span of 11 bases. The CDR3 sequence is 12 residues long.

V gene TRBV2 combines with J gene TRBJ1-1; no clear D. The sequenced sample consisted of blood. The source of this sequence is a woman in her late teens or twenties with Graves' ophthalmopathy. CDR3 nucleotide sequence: TGTGCCAGCAAAAGTCAGCGAACTGAAGCTTTCTTT. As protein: CASKSQRTEAFF.